Listed here are 20 T cell receptor beta chains from one sample, sequenced in a study of blood T cell repertoires in COVID-19. Clones were read by immunoSEQ multiplex PCR, and TCRdb kept only the in-frame ones, dropping some. The data contain hundreds of thousands of clones, roughly 89% of them singletons. The sample comprised peripheral blood. Receptor source: a woman in her thirties with COVID-19, enrolled during active disease.

The CDR3, as DNA: TGTGCCAGCAGTGGACCCGACAGGGGGGTGTTCAATGAGCAGTTCTTC. It codes for CASSGPDRGVFNEQFF. The chain combines TRBV6-6 with TRBJ2-1, with 9 bases fitting TRBD1. V lost 5 bases, J lost 6 bases, and 11 bases stayed unmatched. The germline gives CDR1 MNHNY, CDR2 SVGAGI (reference sequence). There are 16 residues in the CDR3.

The V and J genes are TRBV11-3 and TRBJ2-1; 7 bases map to TRBD2. V gave up 1 base and J gave up 6 bases; unmatched junction bases: 6. Germline-derived CDR1 and CDR2 are SGHNT and YENEEA. The CDR3 spans 15 residues. The CDR3 reads CASSLGRGTANEQFF. CDR3 nucleotide sequence: TGTGCCAGCAGCTTAGGGCGGGGGACTGCCAATGAGCAGTTCTTC. The full variable domain, rest sourced from reference TRBV11-3 and TRBJ2-1, is EAGVVQSPRYKIIEKKQPVAFWCNPISGHNTLYWYLQNLGQGPELLIRYENEEAVDDSQLPKDRFSAERLKGVDSTLKIQPAELGDSAVYLCASSLGRGTANEQFFGPGTRLTVL.

The chain couples TRBV11-2 to TRBJ2-5; unclear D gene. Germline CDR1 reads SGHAT; CDR2 reads FQNNGV. V shed 2 bases and J shed 8 bases, with 12 bases lying between them. This CDR3 has 13 amino acids. The chain's CDR3 is CASSLRVPLTQYF. In DNA, the CDR3 is TGTGCCAGCAGCTTAAGAGTCCCCCTCACCCAGTACTTC.

This chain links TRBV29-1 with TRBJ2-5; possible D gene TRBD1, 6 bases. The CDR3 has 12 amino acids. V was trimmed by 4 bases and J by 5 bases, leaving 11 bases between them. In germline, CDR1 is SQVTM, CDR2 ANQGSEA. CDR3 nucleotides: TGCAGCGTTGGGGGGCAGTCGGAGACCCAGTACTTC. Encoded protein: CSVGGQSETQYF.

The chain carries TRBV28 and TRBJ2-5; the match to TRBD1 covers 7 bases. CDR1 and CDR2 (germline): MDHEN, SYDVKM. This CDR3 spans 15 amino acids. The V and J ends lost 5 bases and 5 bases, in that order; junction bases with no gene match: 11. The CDR3 here is CASSVLLQGLETQYF. CDR3 nucleotide sequence: TGTGCCAGCAGTGTCCTCCTACAGGGGTTGGAGACCCAGTACTTC. The full variable domain, rest sourced from reference TRBV28 and TRBJ2-5, is DVKVTQSSRYLVKRTGEKVFLECVQDMDHENMFWYRQDPGLGLRLIYFSYDVKMKEKGDIPEGYSVSREKKERFSLILESASTNQTSMYLCASSVLLQGLETQYFGPGTRLLVL.

This clone was observed a handful of times. This chain links TRBV7-8 with TRBJ1-5, with 8 bases identical to TRBD1. V trimming: 5 bases; J trimming: 3 bases; junction bases outside the gene matches: 12. Germline lookup yields CDR1 SGHVS and CDR2 FQNEAQ. The CDR3 loop spans 17 amino acids. CDR3 region: CASSRGQGRGFNQPQHF. CDR3 in DNA: TGTGCCAGCAGCCGAGGACAGGGAAGGGGGTTCAATCAGCCCCAGCATTTT.

This clone came up a few times. The CDR3 loop is CASSRDRVYYGYTF. In nucleotides, the CDR3 is TGTGCCAGCAGTCGAGACAGGGTCTACTATGGCTACACCTTC. J is TRBJ1-2 and V is TRBV6-5; 7 nucleotides match TRBD1. V lost 5 bases, J lost 3 bases, and 6 bases stayed unmatched. Germline lookup yields CDR1 MNHEY and CDR2 SVGAGI. The CDR3 consists of 14 residues.

The chain recombines TRBV7-2 with TRBJ1-5; D is unresolved. Trimming took off 3 bases at V and 0 bases at J, with 9 bases between the two ends. Per germline, CDR1 SGHTA and CDR2 FQGNSA. The length of the CDR3 is 15 residues. The CDR3 sequence is CASSFKADSNQPQHF. CDR3 nucleotide sequence: TGTGCCAGCAGCTTTAAGGCGGATAGCAATCAGCCCCAGCATTTT.

This clone turned up a few times. The chain has TRBV7-9 and TRBJ1-1; perhaps TRBD1 as D (6 bases). CDR3 size: 12 residues. Germline-derived CDR1 and CDR2 are SEHNR and FQNEAQ (reference sequence). CDR3 in amino acids: CADRDTNTEAFF. The CDR3 DNA reads TGTGCAGACCGGGACACCAACACTGAAGCTTTCTTT.

This chain links TRBV2 with TRBJ2-2, with 9 bases identical to TRBD2. Trimming cost V 6 bases and J 1 base; bases outside gene matches: 3. Looked up from germline, CDR1 is SNHLY and CDR2 is FYNNEI. The CDR3 is made up of 15 amino acids. This CDR3 reads CASSRAGGNTGELFF. CDR3 nucleotides: TGTGCCAGCAGCCGAGCGGGGGGGAACACCGGGGAGCTGTTTTTT.

The chain is built from TRBV30 and TRBJ2-5; tentatively, D is TRBD2 (5 bases). Germline CDR1 is GTSNPN and CDR2 is SVGIG (reference sequence). The CDR3 sequence is 13 residues long. V was clipped by 3 bases and J by 4 bases, with 12 bases between them. CDR3 amino acids: CAWRTTWRETQYF. CDR3 in DNA: TGTGCCTGGAGGACTACTTGGAGAGAGACCCAGTACTTC.

This clone occurred a few times. The J gene is TRBJ1-2, the V gene TRBV10-1, with D perhaps TRBD1 (5 bases). The CDR3 is 15 residues long. V lost 0 bases, J lost 3 bases, and 11 bases lay in between. Germline V gene data show CDR1 as WNHNN and CDR2 as SYGVQD (reference sequence). CDR3 in amino acids: CASSESIDSYYGYTF. The CDR3 nucleotides read TGCGCCAGCAGTGAGTCGATAGACAGCTACTATGGCTACACCTTC.

This rearrangement joins TRBV1 to TRBJ1-1; TRBD1, the table's D call, was not compared with the DNA. TRBV1 is termed a pseudogene. This CDR3 spans 16 amino acids. For the CDR3, the DNA is TGCACCAGCAGCCAAGGCGACAGGATGGTGAACACTGAAGCTTTCTTT. Translating gives CTSSQGDRMVNTEAFF.

The rearrangement links TRBV19 to TRBJ1-5, with D possibly being TRBD1 (6 bases). Germline lookup yields CDR1 LNHDA and CDR2 SQIVND (reference sequence). CDR3 length: 16 amino acids. Trimming took off 7 bases at V and 1 base at J, with 17 bases between the two ends. The CDR3 region has the DNA TGTGCCAGTACCATGGGGCAGGGGAACAGCAATCAGCCCCAGCATTTT. As protein: CASTMGQGNSNQPQHF.

The rearrangement uses TRBV19 and TRBJ1-1; D is unresolved. The germline V and J ends were trimmed by 0 bases and 2 bases, with 10 bases remaining between them. Germline V gene sequence: CDR1 LNHDA, CDR2 SQIVND (reference sequence). The CDR3 is made up of 15 amino acids. CDR3 nucleotides: TGTGCCAGTAGTATAGATCCATACAAAAACACTGAAGCTTTCTTT. Translated: CASSIDPYKNTEAFF.

This sequence joins TRBV28 and TRBJ2-1; 9 bases align to TRBD2. Germline trimming cut 6 bases from V and 9 bases from J; bases unmatched to any gene: 15. The CDR3 has 16 residues. Germline-derived CDR1 and CDR2 are MDHEN and SYDVKM. This chain's CDR3 is CASRPLGSGGLIEQFF. The CDR3 coding sequence is TGTGCCAGCAGACCCCTCGGAAGCGGGGGGTTGATTGAGCAGTTCTTC.

The chain combines TRBV24-1 with TRBJ2-1, with 13 bases lining up with TRBD2. The germline CDR1 and CDR2 sequences are KGHDR and SFDVKD. The junction had 6 bases not matched to a gene; V was cut back by 3 bases and J by 8 bases. This CDR3 comprises 16 residues. The CDR3 here is CATSDALAGGPDEQFF. CDR3 DNA: TGTGCCACCAGTGATGCACTAGCGGGGGGGCCAGATGAGCAGTTCTTC.

This clone showed up just a few times. This chain connects TRBV19 to TRBJ2-7; 12 nucleotides match TRBD2. Trimming at V came to 7 bases and at J to 5 bases, leaving 15 bases not matched to a gene. CDR1 LNHDA and CDR2 SQIVND come from the germline V gene (reference sequence). The CDR3 runs 17 residues. CDR3 protein: CASKDRLSSGGADEQYF. The CDR3 DNA reads as TGTGCCAGTAAGGACCGCCTATCTAGCGGGGGGGCAGACGAGCAGTACTTC.

The chain has TRBV10-1 and TRBJ1-2; D is perhaps TRBD1 (5 bases). Deletions cut 4 bases from V and 8 bases from J, with 14 bases between. This CDR3 has 13 amino acids. Germline loops: CDR1 WNHNN, CDR2 SYGVQD (reference sequence). In DNA, the CDR3 is TGCGCCAGCAGTGCGACAGTTACTCGGGGCTACACCTTC. Protein sequence: CASSATVTRGYTF.

This clone was found once. This sequence joins TRBV24-1 and TRBJ2-5; D is unresolved. Germline values: CDR1 KGHDR, CDR2 SFDVKD. Trimming took off 9 bases at V and 0 bases at J, with 13 bases between the two ends. The CDR3 loop spans 14 amino acids. The chain's CDR3 is CATEIEQNQETQYF. CDR3 nucleotides: TGTGCCACCGAGATTGAACAGAACCAAGAGACCCAGTACTTC.